The next 8 T cell receptor beta chains were all read from a single sample in a study of blood T cells in healthy people across ages. A sample-barcoded 5' primer and a J-beta primer mix were used in a second PCR of about 6 to 11 cycles. TCRdb re-called the 5' RACE reads through MiXCR, storing one row per CDR3 protein. The sample shows about 1,400,000 distinct CDR3 sequences, about 43% of them seen only once. Input material: blood. The receptors come from a woman aged 18-30 years in good health.

The chain's CDR3 is CASTPVGQGRNEQFF. For the CDR3, the DNA is TGTGCCAGCACCCCGGTGGGGCAGGGGCGGAATGAGCAGTTCTTC. The chain combines TRBV28 with TRBJ2-1; D is perhaps TRBD1 (6 bases). The CDR3 is 15 residues long. The V end lost 7 bases, the J end lost 7 bases, and 20 bases lay between the germline ends. CDR1 MDHEN and CDR2 SYDVKM come from the germline V gene.

The chain uses TRBV20-1 and TRBJ2-1; 13 nucleotides agree with TRBD2. From germline, CDR1 is DFQATT and CDR2 SNEGSKA (reference sequence). J was trimmed by 0 bases and V by 2 bases; bases with no gene match: 4. CDR3 size: 17 residues. The CDR3 spells CSARQTSGGPSYNEQFF. CDR3 DNA sequence: TGCAGTGCTAGACAGACTAGCGGGGGGCCCTCCTACAATGAGCAGTTCTTC.

The rearrangement joins TRBV6-6 to TRBJ2-5; no reliable D call. Trimming took off 0 bases at V and 5 bases at J, with 10 bases between the two ends. The CDR3 extends over 14 amino acids. The germline V gene encodes CDR1 MNHNY and CDR2 SVGAGI (reference sequence). The CDR3 reads CASSYSAVMETQYF. In DNA form, the CDR3 reads TGTGCCAGCAGTTACTCGGCGGTGATGGAGACCCAGTACTTC.

The chain has TRBV28 and TRBJ2-1; D remains unclear. The J call may be mistaken, given a closer DNA end match to TRBJ2-7. The CDR3 is 15 residues long. Germline V CDR1 and CDR2: MDHEN, SYDVKM. CDR3 in DNA: TGTGCCAGCAGTTCGGCAGGCAGCTCCTACAATGAGCAGTACTTC. Protein sequence: CASSSAGSSYNEQYF.

With respect to this clonotype: One end of the junction varies from germline; a read error may be responsible. The chain has TRBV5-1 and TRBJ2-1; tentative D call: TRBD2 (6 bases). Looked up from germline, CDR1 is SGHRS and CDR2 is YFSETQ. The CDR3 runs 13 residues. The CDR3, as DNA: TGCGCCAGCAGCTTGGCCGACGGGGGTGGTTTCGACTTC. Its translation: CASSLADGGGFDF. Combining the CDR3 with reference TRBV5-1 and TRBJ2-1 gives the whole variable domain KAGVTQTPRYLIKTRGQQVTLSCSPISGHRSVSWYQQTPGQGLQFLFEYFSETQRNKGNFPGRFSGRQFSNSRSEMNVSTLELGDSALYLCASSLADGGGFDFGPGTRLTVL.

On this clonotype: An end of the junction differs from the germline gene, which may be a read error. The V gene is TRBV24-1, the J gene TRBJ2-2, with 7 bases lining up with TRBD2. The CDR3 sequence is 17 residues long. Germline assignment: CDR1 KGHDR and CDR2 SFDVKD. The CDR3 DNA is TGTACCACCAGTGAGGCCAACCGGGGAGGGCTCACCGGGGAGCTGTTTTTT. It codes for CTTSEANRGGLTGELFF.

The CDR3 protein is CASSETGLGEQYF. The CDR3 coding sequence is TGTGCCAGCAGTGAGACAGGGTTGGGGGAGCAGTACTTC. This rearrangement joins TRBV2 to TRBJ2-7; 7 positions match TRBD1. The trim removed 3 bases at V and 7 bases at J, leaving 6 bases unmatched. Germline V gene lookup returns CDR1 SNHLY and CDR2 FYNNEI. The CDR3 runs to 13 residues.

V gene TRBV4-1 combines with J gene TRBJ1-5; 9 bases map to TRBD1. Germline values: CDR1 MGHRA, CDR2 YSYEKL. The CDR3 has 17 residues. Germline trimming cut 0 bases from V and 10 bases from J; bases unmatched to any gene: 13. The CDR3 is CASSQEGPGQGNSPQHF. The CDR3 DNA is TGCGCCAGCAGCCAAGAAGGCCCGGGACAGGGTAATTCACCCCAGCATTTT.